Given below is one TCR beta chain in context. The data belong to a study of technical replicates of blood from a handful of donors. There are 12 residues in the CDR3. Germline V lookup: CDR1 SGHTA, CDR2 FQGNSA. Trimming removed 5 bases from V and 4 bases from J, with 8 bases in between. Assay: immunoSEQ multiplex PCR; the TCRdb copy retains only in-frame clones and omits some. The sample carries tens of thousands of clones, approximately 87% recorded once. This receptor was obtained from a human donor in good health. Some clones in this sample may be carry-over from other donors' samples. The sequenced sample was PBMCs. The rearrangement uses TRBV7-2 and TRBJ1-2, with unresolved D. CDR3 sequence reads: CASSGSLYGYTF. CDR3 DNA sequence: TGTGCCAGCAGCGGCAGTCTCTATGGCTACACCTTC.